Each of the 4 T cell receptor beta chains below was sequenced from the same sample in a study of blood T cell repertoires in COVID-19. Generated by immunoSEQ multiplex PCR, the TCRdb table keeps only in-frame clones and is missing some. The sample lists tens of thousands of clones, roughly 80% occurring once. The specimen sequenced was peripheral blood. These receptors all come from a man between 50 and 59 years old with acute or convalescent COVID-19.

The chain couples TRBV27 to TRBJ2-7, with TRBD2 matching 8 bases. Germline loops: CDR1 MNHEY, CDR2 SMNVEV (reference sequence). The CDR3 consists of 15 residues. Unmatched junction bases numbered 8, after V lost 1 base and J lost 6 bases. Here the CDR3 DNA reads TGTGCCAGCAGTTTATTCACCAGGCGGGGGGCCGAGCAGTACTTC. This sequence encodes CASSLFTRRGAEQYF.

In this sample, this clone turned up a few times. The chain links TRBV5-1 to TRBJ2-7; D is perhaps TRBD1 (5 bases). Trimming removed 5 bases from V and 3 bases from J, with 18 bases in between. Germline CDR1 and CDR2: SGHRS and YFSETQ. CDR3 length: 15 residues. The CDR3 DNA sequence: TGCGCCAGCAGTGAAGCCCAGGGATCCTACTACGAGCAGTACTTC. It encodes CASSEAQGSYYEQYF.

CDR3 in DNA: TGCGCCAGCAGCTTGGGGACAGGGGGGACCAATGGCTACACCTTC. Its translation is CASSLGTGGTNGYTF. The V and J genes are TRBV5-1 and TRBJ1-2; the match to TRBD1 covers 10 bases. Germline values: CDR1 SGHRS, CDR2 YFSETQ. The CDR3 spans 15 residues. V was pared by 0 bases and J by 6 bases, with 5 bases of the junction left unmatched.

This rearrangement joins TRBV10-2 to TRBJ1-3; D may be TRBD1 (5 bases). Trimming removed 6 bases at V and 3 bases at J, with 12 bases between. The CDR3 runs to 14 residues. The germline gives CDR1 WSHSY, CDR2 SAAADI. The CDR3: CASSAAGFGNTIYF. The CDR3, as DNA: TGCGCCAGCAGCGCCGCAGGGTTTGGAAACACCATATATTTT.